This TCR beta chain was sequenced for a study of CXCR3-negative and CXCR3-positive naive CD8 T cells. About this clonotype itself: Its matching antigen is unknown.

Study findings and constraints: Naive cells that were CXCR3-positive had more hydrophobic TRB CDR3s (compared with CXCR3-negative naive cells). Naive cells used TRBV-TRBJ genes in much the same way whether CXCR3-negative or CXCR3-positive; memory cells did not.

This CDR3 contains 16 residues. Per germline, CDR1 SEHNR and CDR2 FQNEAQ (reference sequence). The authors prepared UMI-labeled TRB cDNA libraries by 5' RACE. Reanalyzing the 5' RACE reads, TCRdb keeps one entry per CDR3 protein, without DNA. This sample's clone table lists 120,000 or so distinct CDR3 sequences. The rearrangement joins TRBV7-9 to TRBJ2-7. The TCR was taken from a human donor in good health. Some clones in this sample may be carry-over from other donors' samples. The sequenced sample was naive CXCR3+ CD8+ T cells from blood. Subset given: CD45RO-CCR7+CD27+CD95- naive CD8+ T cells expressing CXCR3 (TNR3+). The CDR3: CASSSSEQRESYEQYF.